This T cell receptor beta chain stems from a study of cytomegalovirus exposure and HLA in healthy donors. With 60 Vbeta and 13 Jbeta primers, the PCR was carried out. Assay: immunoSEQ multiplex PCR; the TCRdb copy retains only in-frame clones and omits some. This table holds roughly 150,000 clones, 65% to 80% found once. To note about this clone: The antigen remains unidentified.

Broader study findings: Within the data, a cluster of highly shared sequence variants was likely a sequencing artifact.

The sequence was collected from a woman aged 50 to 60 in good health and CMV-seropositive. The sequenced sample was PBMCs.

The CDR3 here is CASSPREGSTTNEKLFF. CDR3 nucleotide sequence: TGTGCCAGCTCACCACGGGAGGGCTCTACAACTAATGAAAAACTGTTTTTT. V is TRBV18 and J is TRBJ1-4; D remains ambiguous. V lost 1 base and J 0 bases, leaving 12 bases between the germline ends. CDR1 is KGHSH, CDR2 LQKENI, per germline. This CDR3 is 17 amino acids long.